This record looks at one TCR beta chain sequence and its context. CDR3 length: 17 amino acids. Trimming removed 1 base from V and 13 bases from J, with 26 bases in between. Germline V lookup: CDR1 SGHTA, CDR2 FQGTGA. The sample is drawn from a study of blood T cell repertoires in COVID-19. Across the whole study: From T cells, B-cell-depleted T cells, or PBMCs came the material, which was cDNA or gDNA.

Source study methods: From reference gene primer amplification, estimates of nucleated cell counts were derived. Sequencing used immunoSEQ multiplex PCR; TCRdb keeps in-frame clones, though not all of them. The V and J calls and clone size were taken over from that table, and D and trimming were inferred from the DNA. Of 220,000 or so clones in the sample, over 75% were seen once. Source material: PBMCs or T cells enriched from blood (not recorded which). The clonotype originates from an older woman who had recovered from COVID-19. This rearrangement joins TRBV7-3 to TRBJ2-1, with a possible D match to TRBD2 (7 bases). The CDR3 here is CASSLSGGGSSRGAQFF. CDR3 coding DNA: TGTGCCAGCAGCTTAAGTGGGGGCGGGTCCTCACGGGGGGCCCAGTTCTTC.